This T cell receptor beta chain was identified in a study of cytomegalovirus exposure and HLA in healthy donors. Notes on the study in general: An analysis that was carried out later associated approximately 17,000 TCR beta sequences with HLA alleles at 0.05 false discovery rate. The sole available immune exposure information was CMV serostatus.

The CDR3 is 15 amino acids. Trimming stripped 5 bases from V and 0 bases from J, with 11 bases between. Germline CDR1 SGHTA, CDR2 FQGNSA. Primers for the PCR totalled 60 Vbeta and 13 Jbeta. Clones were sequenced by immunoSEQ multiplex PCR, and TCRdb holds only the in-frame ones, with some missing. The sample holds under 200,000 clones, roughly 82% seen once. With respect to this clone: Antigen unknown.

The source of this sequence is a man between 45 and 60 years old in good health and CMV-seropositive. V and J are TRBV7-2 and TRBJ1-5; no firm D call. Sequenced input: PBMCs. CDR3 nucleotide sequence: TGTGCCAGCAGCAAAACAGTGAATAGCAATCAGCCCCAGCATTTT. It is translated as CASSKTVNSNQPQHF.